Reported below is one T cell receptor (beta chain). The antigen remains undetermined. V lost 5 bases and J lost 4; bases outside the gene matches: 3. The germline gives CDR1 SEHNR, CDR2 FQNEAQ (reference sequence). CDR3 size: 13 residues. RNA transcripts yielded amplified TCR beta CDR3 regions. A first-round RT-PCR of the TCR CDR3 used the HTBI primer set. TCRdb used MiXCR to reprocess the multiplex PCR reads, holding one entry per CDR3 protein. There are about 660,000 distinct CDR3 sequences in the sample; about 45% occur only once, and less than 8.5% lies in the top ten. The source of the sample is a study of T cells in Graves' hyperthyroidism and ophthalmopathy. Diagnostic decisions used clinical symptoms, serum thyroxine and TRAb, thyroid ultrasound and orbital computed tomography. Study-level results: Blood also carried most thyroid clonotypes expanded above 0.001.

This receptor was taken from an adult man with Graves' disease, either hyperthyroidism or ophthalmopathy (not recorded which). The V gene is TRBV7-9, the J gene TRBJ1-2; 8 nucleotides agree with TRBD1. The sample consisted of peripheral blood or thyroid tissue (not recorded which). The CDR3 protein is CASSKTGVYGYTF. The CDR3 DNA follows: TGTGCCAGCAGCAAGACAGGGGTCTATGGCTACACCTTC.